This T cell receptor (beta chain) was sequenced for a study of T-cell memory formation after mild COVID-19. Study-level background: TCR clusters were mostly confined to one donor each.

About this clonotype itself: Its antigen remains unknown.

The germline V and J ends were trimmed by 5 bases and 11 bases, with 9 bases remaining between them. There are 10 residues in the CDR3. The germline V gene has CDR1 SGHTA and CDR2 FQGNSA. TCRdb re-derived calls from the 5' RACE reads in MiXCR, one entry per CDR3 protein. The data show 470,000 or so distinct CDR3 sequences, about 19% seen once. Study-wide results and limits: Specificity for SARS-CoV-2 was not confirmed among the second-wave clones peaking on day 37. There was a balanced CD4/CD8 profile in clones contracting day 15 to 85, and later expanders leaned CD4+. CD4+ contracting clones were mainly CM and EM; CD8+ ones, EMRA.

The chain recombines TRBV7-2 with TRBJ1-1; no clear D gene. The specimen was PBMCs or a T cell subset sorted from them (not recorded which). The receptor comes from an adult woman who had mild COVID-19 (a few samples of this study predate the infection). Cell type and time point are not known. The CDR3 bases are TGTGCCAGCAGCCCCCAGGAGGCTTTCTTT. Its translation: CASSPQEAFF.